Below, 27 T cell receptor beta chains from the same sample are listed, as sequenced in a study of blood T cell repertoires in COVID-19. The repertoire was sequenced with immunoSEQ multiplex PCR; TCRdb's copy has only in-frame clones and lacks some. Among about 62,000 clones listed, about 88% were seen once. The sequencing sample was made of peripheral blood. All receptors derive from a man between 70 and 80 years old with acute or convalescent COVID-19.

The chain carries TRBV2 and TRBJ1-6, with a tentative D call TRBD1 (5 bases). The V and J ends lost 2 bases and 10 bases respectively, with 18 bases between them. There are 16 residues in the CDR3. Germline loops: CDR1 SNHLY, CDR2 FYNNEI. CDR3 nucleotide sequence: TGTGCCAGCAGTGAATTTTCAGGGCAGGATGGATCACCCCTCCACTTT. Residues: CASSEFSGQDGSPLHF.

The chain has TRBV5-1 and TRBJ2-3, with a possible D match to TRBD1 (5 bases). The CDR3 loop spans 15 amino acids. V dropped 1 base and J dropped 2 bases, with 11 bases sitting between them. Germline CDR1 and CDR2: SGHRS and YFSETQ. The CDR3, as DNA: TGCGCCAGCAGCTTGAGCGCAGGGCTCACAGATACGCAGTATTTT. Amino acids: CASSLSAGLTDTQYF.

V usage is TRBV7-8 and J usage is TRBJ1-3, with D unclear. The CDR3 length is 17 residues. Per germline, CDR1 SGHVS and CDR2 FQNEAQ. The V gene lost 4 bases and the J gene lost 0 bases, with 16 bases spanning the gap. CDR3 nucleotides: TGTGCCAGCAGCTCAACGGCGCGGCACCTCTCTGGAAACACCATATATTTT. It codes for CASSSTARHLSGNTIYF.

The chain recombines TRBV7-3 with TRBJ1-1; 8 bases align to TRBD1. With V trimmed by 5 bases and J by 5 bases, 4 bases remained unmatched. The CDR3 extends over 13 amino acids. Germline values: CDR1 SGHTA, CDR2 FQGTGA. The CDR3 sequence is CASSKDRETEAFF. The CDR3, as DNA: TGTGCCAGCAGCAAGGACAGGGAAACTGAAGCTTTCTTT.

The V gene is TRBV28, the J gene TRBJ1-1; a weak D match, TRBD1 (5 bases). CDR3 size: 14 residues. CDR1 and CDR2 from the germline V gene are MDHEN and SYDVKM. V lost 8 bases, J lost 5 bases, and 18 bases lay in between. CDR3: CASRRWGTGTEAFF. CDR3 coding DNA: TGTGCCAGCCGTCGGTGGGGGACTGGAACTGAAGCTTTCTTT. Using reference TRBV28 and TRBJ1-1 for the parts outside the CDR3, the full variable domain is DVKVTQSSRYLVKRTGEKVFLECVQDMDHENMFWYRQDPGLGLRLIYFSYDVKMKEKGDIPEGYSVSREKKERFSLILESASTNQTSMYLCASRRWGTGTEAFFGQGTRLTVV.

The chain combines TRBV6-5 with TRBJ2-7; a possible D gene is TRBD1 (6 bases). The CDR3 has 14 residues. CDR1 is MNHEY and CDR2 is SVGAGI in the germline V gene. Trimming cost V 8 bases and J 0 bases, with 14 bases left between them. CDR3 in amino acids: CASDRRLDSYEQYF. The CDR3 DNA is TGTGCCAGCGACAGGCGGCTGGACTCCTACGAGCAGTACTTC.

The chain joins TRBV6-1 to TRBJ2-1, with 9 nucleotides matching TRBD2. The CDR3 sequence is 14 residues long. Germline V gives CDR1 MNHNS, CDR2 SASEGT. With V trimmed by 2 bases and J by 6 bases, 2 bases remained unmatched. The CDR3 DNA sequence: TGTGCCAGCAGTGAACTAGCGGGGTCCAATGAGCAGTTCTTC. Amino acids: CASSELAGSNEQFF.

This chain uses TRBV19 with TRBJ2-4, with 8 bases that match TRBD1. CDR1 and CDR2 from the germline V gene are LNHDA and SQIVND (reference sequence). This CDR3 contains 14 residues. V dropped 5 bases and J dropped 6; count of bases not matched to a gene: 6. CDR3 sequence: CASSLQGAGNIQYF. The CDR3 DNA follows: TGTGCCAGTAGTCTCCAGGGGGCAGGAAACATTCAGTACTTC.

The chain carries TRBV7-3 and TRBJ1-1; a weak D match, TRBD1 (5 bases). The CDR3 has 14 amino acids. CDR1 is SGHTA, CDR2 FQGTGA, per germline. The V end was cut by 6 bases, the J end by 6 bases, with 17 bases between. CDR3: CASRKAGDIAEAFF. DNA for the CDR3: TGTGCCAGCAGAAAAGCGGGGGATATCGCTGAAGCTTTCTTT.

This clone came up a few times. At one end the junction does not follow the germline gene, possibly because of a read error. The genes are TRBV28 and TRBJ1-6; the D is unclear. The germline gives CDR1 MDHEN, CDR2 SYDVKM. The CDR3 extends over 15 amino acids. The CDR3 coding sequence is TGTGCCAGCAGTTTGAACGGACTATCTAATCCACCCCTCCACTTT. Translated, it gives CASSLNGLSNPPLHF. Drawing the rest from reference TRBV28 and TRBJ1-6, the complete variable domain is DVKVTQSSRYLVKRTGEKVFLECVQDMDHENMFWYRQDPGLGLRLIYFSYDVKMKEKGDIPEGYSVSREKKERFSLILESASTNQTSMYLCASSLNGLSNPPLHFGNGTRLTVT.

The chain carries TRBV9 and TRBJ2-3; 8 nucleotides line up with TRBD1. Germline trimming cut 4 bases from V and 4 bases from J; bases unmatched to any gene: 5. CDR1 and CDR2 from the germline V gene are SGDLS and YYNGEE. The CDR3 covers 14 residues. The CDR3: CASSPGQGADTQYF. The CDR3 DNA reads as TGTGCCAGCAGCCCCGGACAGGGCGCAGATACGCAGTATTTT.

This CDR3 is CASSIFSKTGKNLNTEAFF. The CDR3 DNA reads TGTGCCAGTAGTATATTCTCGAAGACAGGTAAAAATCTTAACACTGAAGCTTTCTTT. This chain connects TRBV19 to TRBJ1-1; D perhaps matches TRBD1 (6 bases). The CDR3 contains 19 residues. Germline V lookup: CDR1 LNHDA, CDR2 SQIVND (reference sequence). With 2 bases removed from V and 2 bases from J, the gap between germline ends came to 24 bases.

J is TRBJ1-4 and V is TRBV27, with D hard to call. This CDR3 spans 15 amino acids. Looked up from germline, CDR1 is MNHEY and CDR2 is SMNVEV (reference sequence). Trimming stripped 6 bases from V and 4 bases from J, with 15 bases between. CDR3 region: CASRRKQDHNEKLFF. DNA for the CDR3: TGTGCCAGCAGACGAAAGCAGGATCATAATGAAAAACTGTTTTTT.

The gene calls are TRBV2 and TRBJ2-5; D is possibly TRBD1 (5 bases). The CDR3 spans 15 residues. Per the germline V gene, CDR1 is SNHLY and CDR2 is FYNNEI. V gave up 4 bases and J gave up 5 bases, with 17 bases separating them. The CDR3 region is CASSVGLAGSETQYF. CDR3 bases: TGTGCCAGCAGTGTAGGGTTGGCAGGGTCCGAGACCCAGTACTTC.

The DNA for the CDR3 is TGTGCCAGCAGCGTAGGGGAGGGAAACATTCAGTACTTC. Amino acid sequence: CASSVGEGNIQYF. The rearrangement joins TRBV9 to TRBJ2-4, with 7 bases lining up with TRBD2. Trimming at V came to 0 bases and at J to 6 bases, leaving 0 bases not matched to a gene. This CDR3 spans 13 amino acids. Germline CDR1 reads SGDLS; CDR2 reads YYNGEE.

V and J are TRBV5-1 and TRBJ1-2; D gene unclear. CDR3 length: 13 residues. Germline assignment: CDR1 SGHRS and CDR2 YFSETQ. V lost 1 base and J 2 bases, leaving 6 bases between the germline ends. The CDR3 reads CASSLLGNYGYTF. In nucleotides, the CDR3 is TGCGCCAGCAGCTTGCTGGGCAACTATGGCTACACCTTC.

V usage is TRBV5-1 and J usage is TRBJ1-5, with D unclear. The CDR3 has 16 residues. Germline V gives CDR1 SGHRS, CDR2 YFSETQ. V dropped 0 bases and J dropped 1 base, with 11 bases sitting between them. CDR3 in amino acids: CASSLGGSQSNQPQHF. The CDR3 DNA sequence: TGCGCCAGCAGCTTGGGAGGCAGTCAAAGCAATCAGCCCCAGCATTTT.

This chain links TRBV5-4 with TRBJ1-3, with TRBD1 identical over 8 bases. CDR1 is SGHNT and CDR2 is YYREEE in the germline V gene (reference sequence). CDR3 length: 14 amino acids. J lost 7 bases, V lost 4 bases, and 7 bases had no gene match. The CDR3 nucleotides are TGTGCCAGCAGCCCTGCCAGGGACAGGAACACCATATATTTT. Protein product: CASSPARDRNTIYF.

The CDR3 here is CASSDVGLAGDEQFF. In nucleotides, the CDR3 is TGTGCCAGCAGTGACGTGGGACTAGCGGGGGATGAGCAGTTCTTC. The J gene is TRBJ2-1, the V gene TRBV25-1, with 14 bases matching TRBD2. The CDR3 extends over 15 amino acids. CDR1 MGHDK and CDR2 SYGVNS come from the germline V gene. With V trimmed by 3 bases and J by 8 bases, 3 bases remained unmatched. The full variable domain, in which reference TRBV25-1 and TRBJ2-1 provide the parts outside the CDR3, is EADIYQTPRYLVIGTGKKITLECSQTMGHDKMYWYQQDPGMELHLIHYSYGVNSTEKGDLSSESTVSRIRTEHFPLTLESARPSHTSQYLCASSDVGLAGDEQFFGPGTRLTVL.

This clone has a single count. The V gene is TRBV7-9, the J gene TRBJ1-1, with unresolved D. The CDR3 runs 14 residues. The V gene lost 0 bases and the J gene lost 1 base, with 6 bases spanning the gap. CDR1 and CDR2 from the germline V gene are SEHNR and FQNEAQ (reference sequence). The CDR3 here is CASSLAPSNTEAFF. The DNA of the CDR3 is TGTGCCAGCAGCTTAGCCCCATCGAACACTGAAGCTTTCTTT.

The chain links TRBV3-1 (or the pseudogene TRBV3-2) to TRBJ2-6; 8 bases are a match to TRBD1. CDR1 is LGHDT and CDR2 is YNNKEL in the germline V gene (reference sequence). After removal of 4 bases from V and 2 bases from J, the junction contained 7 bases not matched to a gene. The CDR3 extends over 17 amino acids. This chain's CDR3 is CASSRDRGRAGANVLTF. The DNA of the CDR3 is TGTGCCAGCAGCCGAGACAGGGGCAGGGCTGGGGCCAACGTCCTGACTTTC.

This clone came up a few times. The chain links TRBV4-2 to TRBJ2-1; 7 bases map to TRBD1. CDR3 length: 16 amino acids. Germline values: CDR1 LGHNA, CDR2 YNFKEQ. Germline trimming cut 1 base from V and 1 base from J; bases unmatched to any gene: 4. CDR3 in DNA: TGTGCCAGCAGCCAAGTGGGACAGCTGTCCTACAATGAGCAGTTCTTC. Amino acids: CASSQVGQLSYNEQFF.

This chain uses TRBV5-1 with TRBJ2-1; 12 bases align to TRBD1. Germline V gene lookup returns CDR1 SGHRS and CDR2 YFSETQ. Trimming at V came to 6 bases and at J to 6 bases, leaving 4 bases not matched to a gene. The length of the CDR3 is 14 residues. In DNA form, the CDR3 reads TGCGCCAGCAAGGGACAGGGGGCTGTCAATGAGCAGTTCTTC. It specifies CASKGQGAVNEQFF.

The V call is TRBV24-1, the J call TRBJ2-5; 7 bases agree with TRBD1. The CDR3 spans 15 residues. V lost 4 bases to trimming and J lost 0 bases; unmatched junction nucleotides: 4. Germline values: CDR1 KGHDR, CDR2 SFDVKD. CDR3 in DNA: TGTGCCACCAGTGAACCGGACAGGTACCAAGAGACCCAGTACTTC. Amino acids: CATSEPDRYQETQYF.

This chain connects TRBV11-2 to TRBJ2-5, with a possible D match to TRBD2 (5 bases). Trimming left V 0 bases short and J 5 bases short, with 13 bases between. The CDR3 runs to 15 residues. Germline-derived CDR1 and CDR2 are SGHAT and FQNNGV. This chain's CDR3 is CASSLDGLAGETQYF. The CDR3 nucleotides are TGTGCCAGCAGCTTAGATGGGCTAGCCGGGGAGACCCAGTACTTC.

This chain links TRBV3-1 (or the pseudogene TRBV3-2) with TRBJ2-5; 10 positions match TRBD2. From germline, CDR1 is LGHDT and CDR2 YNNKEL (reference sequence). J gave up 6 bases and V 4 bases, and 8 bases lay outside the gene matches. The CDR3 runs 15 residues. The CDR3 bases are TGTGCCAGCAGCCGACGACTAGCGGGCGAACAGACCCAGTACTTC. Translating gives CASSRRLAGEQTQYF.

The CDR3 protein is CASTDSRSGANVLTF. The DNA for the CDR3 is TGTGCCAGCACCGACAGCCGATCTGGGGCCAACGTCCTGACTTTC. The V gene is TRBV28, the J gene TRBJ2-6, with D perhaps TRBD1 (5 bases). CDR3 length equals 15 residues. Trimming took off 7 bases at V and 1 base at J, with 11 bases between the two ends. Germline CDR1 MDHEN, CDR2 SYDVKM.